This T cell receptor beta chain was captured in a study of cytomegalovirus exposure and HLA in healthy donors. The study ran its PCR with 60 Vbeta and 13 Jbeta primers. Libraries were prepared by immunoSEQ multiplex PCR; TCRdb keeps only in-frame clonotypes and omits some of them. The specimen's table records about 82,000 clones. Germline V gene lookup returns CDR1 GTSNPN and CDR2 SVGIG (reference sequence). The CDR3 totals 12 residues. The junction had 3 bases not matched to a gene; V was cut back by 3 bases and J by 6 bases. As regards this clone: No antigen is known for it.

Regarding the study as a whole: In a later analysis, HLA-associated TCR beta chains were more clonally expanded than equally common others.

The chain links TRBV30 to TRBJ1-2, with 8 bases identical to TRBD1. What was sequenced was PBMCs. The clonotype was recovered from a woman in her twenties or thirties in good health and CMV-seronegative. The CDR3 DNA follows: TGTGCCTGGAGCAGGACAGGGAATGGCTACACCTTC. Translation: CAWSRTGNGYTF.